This TCR beta chain was retrieved from a study of T-cell reconstitution after alpha-beta-depleted transplantation in children. The CDR3 contains 13 residues. Between the trimmed V and J ends, which lost 4 bases and 3 bases, there was a span of 10 bases. Per the germline V gene, CDR1 is SGHTA and CDR2 is FQGNSA. Construction of the TCRbeta library involved unique molecular identifiers. TCRdb itself ran the PCR reads through MiXCR, one entry per CDR3 protein. The sample contains 500,000 or so distinct CDR3 sequences, approximately 32% of which appear only once. This clonotype turned up a few times. The rearrangement links TRBV7-2 to TRBJ2-7; D may be TRBD2 (5 bases). The sequences come from PBMCs from the stem cell graft donor, collected from the stem cell graft. This clonotype was obtained from a human donor who donated a stem cell graft to a child with aplastic anemia. As DNA, the CDR3 is TGTGCCAGCAGCTCCGGACTTAGCTACGAGCAGTACTTC. Translating gives CASSSGLSYEQYF.